The 16 T cell receptor beta chains in this list originate from one sample, sequenced in a study of blood T cell repertoires in COVID-19. Generated by immunoSEQ multiplex PCR, the TCRdb table keeps only in-frame clones and is missing some. The table records 170,000 or so clones, approximately 90% of them present only once. What was sequenced was peripheral blood. These TCRs come from a man aged 45-65 years with acute or convalescent COVID-19.

CDR3 region: CASSLQGQGFSYEQYF. The CDR3 region has the DNA TGTGCCAGCAGTTTACAGGGACAGGGGTTTTCCTACGAGCAGTACTTC. This chain joins TRBV27 and TRBJ2-7, with 10 bases lining up with TRBD1. Germline loops: CDR1 MNHEY, CDR2 SMNVEV (reference sequence). CDR3 size: 16 residues. V lost 2 bases, J lost 1 base, and 5 bases stayed unmatched.

The chain has TRBV24-1 and TRBJ2-3; TRBD2 might be the D (5 bases). The CDR3 contains 16 residues. The V and J ends lost 0 bases and 2 bases respectively, with 11 bases between them. Germline V gene lookup returns CDR1 KGHDR and CDR2 SFDVKD. The CDR3 DNA sequence: TGTGCCACCAGTGATTTGGAAGCGGCCCTCACAGATACGCAGTATTTT. Its protein product is CATSDLEAALTDTQYF.

V and J are TRBV4-1 and TRBJ1-4; 7 bases are shared with TRBD1. This CDR3 contains 16 residues. Germline V gene data show CDR1 as MGHRA and CDR2 as YSYEKL. The V and J ends lost 1 base and 4 bases, in that order; junction bases with no gene match: 6. The CDR3 nucleotides are TGCGCCAGCAGCCAAGTCGGGGCAGGGGGTAATGAAAAACTGTTTTTT. Translation: CASSQVGAGGNEKLFF.

The chain uses TRBV7-3 and TRBJ2-3, with D possibly matching TRBD2 (7 bases). The germline V and J ends were trimmed by 1 base and 6 bases, with 11 bases remaining between them. CDR3 length: 14 residues. Per germline, CDR1 SGHTA and CDR2 FQGTGA. CDR3 coding DNA: TGTGCCAGCAGCTTAATCGGGGGGCCTGATACGCAGTATTTT. Translation gives CASSLIGGPDTQYF.

This chain links TRBV28 with TRBJ2-4, with D uncertain. Germline V gene sequence: CDR1 MDHEN, CDR2 SYDVKM. Trimming left V 5 bases short and J 10 bases short, with 12 bases between. CDR3 size: 12 residues. The CDR3 coding sequence is TGTGCCAGCAGTAACAGCTTAGGAATTCAGTACTTC. Translating gives CASSNSLGIQYF.

This chain uses TRBV27 with TRBJ1-1; D gene uncertain. From germline, CDR1 is MNHEY and CDR2 SMNVEV (reference sequence). The CDR3 extends over 14 amino acids. The germline V and J ends were trimmed by 5 bases and 3 bases, with 13 bases remaining between them. The CDR3 DNA is TGTGCCAGCAGTCCCTTCCAGGTGTACACTGAAGCTTTCTTT. This sequence encodes CASSPFQVYTEAFF.

The chain combines TRBV7-2 with TRBJ1-6; 8 positions agree with TRBD1. V lost 1 base and J lost 6; bases outside the gene matches: 11. CDR1 and CDR2 (germline): SGHTA, FQGNSA. The CDR3 length is 18 residues. The CDR3 DNA reads as TGTGCCAGCAGCTTAGTATGGGCAGGGGGCAGCGGTAATTCACCCCTCCACTTT. It encodes CASSLVWAGGSGNSPLHF.

In DNA form, the CDR3 reads TGTGCCAGCAGCTTAGTGAGAGAGTACCAAGAGACCCAGTACTTC. Translation gives CASSLVREYQETQYF. The chain couples TRBV7-9 to TRBJ2-5, with D unclear. In germline, CDR1 is SEHNR, CDR2 FQNEAQ (reference sequence). V was shortened by 1 base and J by 0 bases, with 9 bases between the two germline ends. The CDR3 covers 15 residues.

The chain couples TRBV5-1 to TRBJ2-5, with D possibly TRBD2 on 6 matching bases. Germline values: CDR1 SGHRS, CDR2 YFSETQ. The CDR3 has 15 residues. V lost 0 bases and J 2 bases, leaving 11 bases between the germline ends. CDR3 protein: CASSLVVGGQETQYF. Written as DNA, the CDR3 is TGCGCCAGCAGCTTGGTCGTGGGGGGTCAAGAGACCCAGTACTTC.

The rearrangement uses TRBV2 and TRBJ2-2, with TRBD1 matching 9 bases. The CDR3 loop spans 15 amino acids. CDR1 SNHLY and CDR2 FYNNEI come from the germline V gene. V trimming: 6 bases; J trimming: 4 bases; junction bases outside the gene matches: 6. CDR3 protein: CASRDRGTGTGELFF. CDR3 DNA: TGTGCCAGCAGGGACAGGGGAACGGGCACCGGGGAGCTGTTTTTT.

This rearrangement joins TRBV6-5 to TRBJ1-5, with TRBD1 identical over 10 bases. The CDR3 totals 16 residues. Unmatched junction bases numbered 8, after V lost 4 bases and J lost 5 bases. CDR1 is MNHEY, CDR2 SVGAGI, per germline. CDR3 coding DNA: TGTGCCAGCAGTTCCACGACCGGGACAGGGGATCAGCCCCAGCATTTT. This translates into CASSSTTGTGDQPQHF.

This clone was seen just once. V is TRBV9 and J is TRBJ1-4; D remains ambiguous. V gave up 2 bases and J gave up 8 bases, with 13 bases separating them. The CDR3 runs 14 residues. The germline CDR1 and CDR2 sequences are SGDLS and YYNGEE. The CDR3, as DNA: TGTGCCAGCAGCGTTACGGGAACGCAGGAAAAACTGTTTTTT. It yields the protein CASSVTGTQEKLFF.

CDR3 loop: CASKTSGRRVEQFF. As DNA, the CDR3 is TGTGCCAGCAAGACTAGCGGGAGAAGGGTTGAGCAGTTCTTC. The J gene is TRBJ2-1, the V gene TRBV6-5, with 12 bases lining up with TRBD2. The length of the CDR3 is 14 residues. Germline lookup yields CDR1 MNHEY and CDR2 SVGAGI. The V gene end was trimmed by 7 bases and the J gene end by 9 bases; junction bases not matched to a gene: 7.

The gene calls are TRBV9 and TRBJ2-1, with 9 positions matching TRBD2. CDR3 length: 17 amino acids. Germline CDR1 and CDR2: SGDLS and YYNGEE. Trimming at V came to 0 bases and at J to 4 bases, leaving 8 bases not matched to a gene. The CDR3 sequence: CASSVAALAGTYNEQFF. CDR3 bases: TGTGCCAGCAGCGTAGCAGCTCTAGCGGGAACATACAATGAGCAGTTCTTC.

The chain has TRBV4-1 and TRBJ1-1; 8 bases line up with TRBD1. Trimming cost V 3 bases and J 4 bases; bases outside gene matches: 4. The CDR3 contains 14 residues. Germline V CDR1 and CDR2: MGHRA, YSYEKL. DNA of the CDR3: TGCGCCAGCAGCCAGGGACAGGTCGGCACTGAAGCTTTCTTT. Translated, it gives CASSQGQVGTEAFF.

The chain combines TRBV9 with TRBJ2-1; 11 nucleotides agree with TRBD2. The V gene's germline CDR1 is SGDLS and CDR2 YYNGEE. V was pared by 7 bases and J by 5 bases, with 23 bases of the junction left unmatched. This CDR3 has 20 amino acids. The chain's CDR3 is CASGTGRGRLAGSLNNEQFF. CDR3 bases: TGTGCCAGCGGGACAGGTAGGGGGAGACTAGCGGGGAGCCTTAACAATGAGCAGTTCTTC.